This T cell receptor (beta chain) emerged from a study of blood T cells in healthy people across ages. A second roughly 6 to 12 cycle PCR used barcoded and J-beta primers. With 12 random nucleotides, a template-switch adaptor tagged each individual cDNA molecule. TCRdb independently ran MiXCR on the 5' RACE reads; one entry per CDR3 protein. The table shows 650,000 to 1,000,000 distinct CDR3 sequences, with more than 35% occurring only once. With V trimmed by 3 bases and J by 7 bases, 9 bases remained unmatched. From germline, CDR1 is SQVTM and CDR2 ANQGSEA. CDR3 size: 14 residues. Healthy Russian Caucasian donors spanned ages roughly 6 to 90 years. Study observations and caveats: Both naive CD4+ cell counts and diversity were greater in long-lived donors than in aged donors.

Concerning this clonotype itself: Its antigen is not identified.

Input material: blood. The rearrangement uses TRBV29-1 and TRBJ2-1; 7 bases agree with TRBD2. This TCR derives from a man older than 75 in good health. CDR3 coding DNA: TGCAGCGTTGAGAAAGGGAGGGCCGGGAATGAGCAGTTCTTC. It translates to CSVEKGRAGNEQFF.